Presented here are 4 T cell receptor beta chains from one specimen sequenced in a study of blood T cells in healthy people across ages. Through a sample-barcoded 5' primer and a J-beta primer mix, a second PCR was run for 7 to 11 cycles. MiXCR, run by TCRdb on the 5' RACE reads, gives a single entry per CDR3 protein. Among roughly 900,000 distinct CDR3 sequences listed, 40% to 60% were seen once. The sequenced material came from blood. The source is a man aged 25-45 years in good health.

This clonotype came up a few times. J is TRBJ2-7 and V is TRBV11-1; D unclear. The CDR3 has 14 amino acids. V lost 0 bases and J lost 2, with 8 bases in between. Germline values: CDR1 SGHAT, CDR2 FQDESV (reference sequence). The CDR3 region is CASSLADGPYEQYF. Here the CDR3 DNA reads TGTGCCAGCAGCTTAGCCGATGGGCCCTACGAGCAGTACTTC.

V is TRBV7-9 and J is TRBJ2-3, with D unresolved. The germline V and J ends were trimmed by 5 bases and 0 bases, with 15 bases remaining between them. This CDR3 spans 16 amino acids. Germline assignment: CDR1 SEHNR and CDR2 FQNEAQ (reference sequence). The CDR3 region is CASSPMLTGSTDTQYF. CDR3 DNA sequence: TGTGCCAGCAGCCCCATGTTGACCGGCAGCACAGATACGCAGTATTTT.

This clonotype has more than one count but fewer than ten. CDR3 bases: TGTGCCAGCAGCGCCCCTCCACTGGGCTCCTACGAGCAGTACTTC. Its translation is CASSAPPLGSYEQYF. The chain recombines TRBV7-2 with TRBJ2-7; D not resolved. The CDR3 runs 15 residues. The germline V gene has CDR1 SGHTA and CDR2 FQGNSA. The ends were cut back, 5 bases at V and 0 bases at J, with 14 bases in the middle.

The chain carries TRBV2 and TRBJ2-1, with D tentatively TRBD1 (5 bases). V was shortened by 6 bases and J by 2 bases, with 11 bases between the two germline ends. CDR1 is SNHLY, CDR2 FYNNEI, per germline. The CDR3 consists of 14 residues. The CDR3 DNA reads TGTGCCAGCAGCCCAGGGAAACCCTACAATGAGCAGTTCTTC. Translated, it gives CASSPGKPYNEQFF.